This T cell receptor (beta chain) was profiled in a study of T cell responses to AZD1222 COVID-19 vaccine. The CDR3 has 13 residues. CDR1 and CDR2 from the germline V gene are LGHNA and YNFKEQ. With 4 bases removed from V and 10 bases from J, the gap between germline ends came to 11 bases. The method was immunoSEQ multiplex PCR; TCRdb's version includes in-frame clones alone and lacks a portion of them. The data contain 150,000 to 200,000 clones, 85% to 95% of them seen just once; the ten biggest clones take up 1.2% to 1.5%. The sequencing used peripheral blood, collected on day 0 of AZD1222 vaccination. The rearrangement joins TRBV4-2 to TRBJ1-6; D gene unclear. This clonotype originated in an adult in good health. DNA for the CDR3: TGTGCCAGCAGCCTCCAGGCTCGGTCACCCCTCCACTTT. Translation: CASSLQARSPLHF.